Sequencing of this T cell receptor beta chain was carried out in a study of T cells in Graves' hyperthyroidism and ophthalmopathy (dated by TCRdb to between 2017 and 2020). Looking at the study overall: Peripheral blood samples were taken at initial diagnosis, before any treatment was given. To identify distinguishing TCR V-J signatures, a discovery cohort of 95 to 100 patients was used, comprising under 45 with Graves' ophthalmopathy and some 57 with stable Graves' hyperthyroidism. Prospective prediction of ophthalmopathy was tested in an independent validation cohort of about 19 hyperthyroidism patients and around 16 patients who later progressed to ophthalmopathy. For training and testing, the roughly 100 patients in the discovery cohort were randomly divided in a 7:3 ratio. Thyroid tissue and blood T-cell repertoires from about 6 Graves' hyperthyroidism patients were also compared in the study. Following sampling, methimazole starting at 30 mg daily was given to hyperthyroidism patients, and high-dose intravenous methylprednisolone was given to ophthalmopathy patients. According to the paper, TCR Vbeta CDR3 sequencing was carried out on around 140 peripheral blood samples, which came from approximately 43 ophthalmopathy, approximately 78 hyperthyroidism and roughly 17 progressor patients. Results the study describes overall, beyond this receptor: Ophthalmopathy was separated from stable hyperthyroidism by a 13 V-J signature model, with around 90% sensitivity and approximately 81% specificity obtained in cross-validation and 80%/75% obtained in testing. During validation, the model predicted progression to ophthalmopathy a median of around 7 months ahead of onset, with around 65% sensitivity and 72% to 80% specificity. No statistical method was used to fix the sample size in advance, and group allocation was not hidden from the investigators. Most expanded thyroid clonotypes (frequency above 0.001) were also detected in blood, suggesting blood repertoires may reflect thyroid immune responses.

Points on this clonotype: The clone's antigen remains unknown. Per-nucleotide qualities are absent, and no much larger clonotype sits a single base away.

Graves' hyperthyroidism was defined as stable when no progression to ophthalmopathy occurred over 18 months of follow-up. The hyperthyroidism patients were between 18 and 65 years old and newly diagnosed, with a disease duration of less than 2 months. Any patient with an uncontrolled infection, another autoimmune disease, pregnancy or lactation was excluded. Diagnoses were based on clinical symptoms, serum thyroxine and TRAb, thyroid ultrasound and orbital computed tomography. PBMCs were separated from 8 to 10 ml of fresh peripheral blood using Ficoll-Paque density gradient centrifugation. Total RNA was extracted using Trizol reagent, and RNA quality was assessed on an Agilent 2100 Bioanalyzer. The TCR beta CDR3 regions were amplified from the RNA transcripts. The TCR CDR3 was subjected to a first round of RT-PCR using the HTBI primer set and the Qiagen OneStep RT-PCR kit. The libraries were constructed in a second round of multiplex PCR and then size-selected and purified. Libraries were sequenced paired-end with 100 bp reads on an Illumina HiSeq2000. The study's processing was this. SOAPnuke was used to process the raw data, throwing out any read that contained adapters or uncalled bases, had a mean Phred below 15, or lacked an exact constant-primer or identifier match. High-quality paired reads were merged with COPE v1.2.5, and unique nucleotide sequences were defined as clonotypes. MiTCR v1.1 was used to align the clonotypes against IMGT TRBV, TRBD and TRBJ reference segments. The analysis included only V-J combinations with a frequency above 0.0001, which together covered 99.2% of the repertoires. The TCS score was defined as F50 (clonal expansion) divided by E x V (chaos), with BLOSUM62-based TCRdist calculated between CDR3 peptides within each V-J. Welch's t-statistics and random forest reduced around 550 V-J features to roughly 13, which were used in a naive Bayes classifier (R e1071). Using fastp at Q25 and MiXCR, TCRdb reprocessed the public reads and kept productive beta chains. Rows are combined by CDR3 protein, so each entry shows the most common genes and DNA. The V and J calls were not made by the authors but by TCRdb's processing. The sample profile shows 300,000 or so distinct CDR3 sequences; around a fifth of them were found once. 50% of the sample is in the top ten clones.

CDR1 and CDR2, looked up from the germline V gene (reference sequence), are SEHNR and FQNEAQ. Reading from cysteine to phenylalanine, the CDR3 counts 15 amino acids. The retained sequence is limited to the CDR3, 45 bases, with the frame set at the first base. V ends up 5 bases short and J 5 bases short, with an unmatched junction base count of 6. Sequencing was performed on blood. The sequence came from a woman aged 45-65 years with Graves' hyperthyroidism. The rearrangement combines TRBV7-9 with TRBJ1-6, with TRBD1 matching 7 junction bases. CDR3 loop: CASSPSGTDNSPLHF. The base sequence is TGTGCCAGCAGCCCATCCGGGACAGATAATTCACCCCTCCACTTT. The CDR3, completed at both ends by the reference TRBV7-9 and TRBJ1-6 genes, gives the full variable domain DTGVSQNPRHKITKRGQNVTFRCDPISEHNRLYWYRQTLGQGPEFLTYFQNEAQLEKSRLLSDRFSAERPKGSFSTLEIQRTEQGDSAMYLCASSPSGTDNSPLHFGNGTRLTVT.